A single sample gave rise to the 19 T cell receptor beta chains below, sequenced in a study of T cells after yellow fever vaccination. TCRdb re-called the 5' RACE reads with MiXCR, one entry per CDR3 protein. The sample shows hundreds of thousands of distinct CDR3 sequences, over 15% of them seen only once. Sequencing was performed on PBMCs, taken before the yellow fever booster vaccination. The receptor set was obtained from a man younger than 30 who received the YFV17D yellow fever vaccine.

This chain links TRBV6-6 with TRBJ1-6; D possibly corresponds to TRBD1 (5 bases). V was clipped by 2 bases and J by 7 bases, with 12 bases between them. The CDR3 has 15 residues. CDR1 is MNHNY and CDR2 is SVGAGI in the germline V gene (reference sequence). CDR3 sequence: CASSYSNRLNSPLHF. The CDR3 DNA reads TGTGCCAGCAGTTACAGCAACAGGTTGAATTCACCCCTCCACTTT.

The gene calls are TRBV24-1 and TRBJ2-7; 8 bases are shared with TRBD2. The trim removed 9 bases at V and 6 bases at J, leaving 18 bases unmatched. CDR3 length: 16 residues. The germline gives CDR1 KGHDR, CDR2 SFDVKD. The CDR3 loop is CATRISWTSPLCEQYV. In DNA, the CDR3 is TGTGCCACCCGGATCTCTTGGACTAGCCCTCTCTGCGAGCAGTACGTC.

This clonotype was found a few times. V is TRBV5-1 and J is TRBJ2-3; TRBD1 aligns across 9 bases. The CDR3 covers 15 residues. The J segment lost 6 bases and the V segment lost 2 bases, leaving 7 bases of the junction unmatched. CDR1 is SGHRS, CDR2 YFSETQ, per germline. The CDR3 nucleotides are TGCGCCAGCAGCTTCCTCGGGACAGGGTACGATACGCAGTATTTT. Its translation is CASSFLGTGYDTQYF.

The chain links TRBV5-1 to TRBJ2-1, with D perhaps TRBD2 (6 bases). Germline lookup yields CDR1 SGHRS and CDR2 YFSETQ. The CDR3 length is 15 residues. Trimming took off 0 bases at V and 3 bases at J, with 10 bases between the two ends. CDR3 loop: CASSLAPGDYNEQFF. The CDR3 bases are TGCGCCAGCAGCTTGGCACCGGGGGACTACAATGAGCAGTTCTTC.

This clonotype was seen a handful of times. This chain links TRBV20-1 with TRBJ2-2; 8 positions match TRBD1. J lost 0 bases, V lost 2 bases, and 11 bases had no gene match. This CDR3 has 18 residues. The germline V gene has CDR1 DFQATT and CDR2 SNEGSKA (reference sequence). The CDR3 coding sequence is TGCAGTGCTAGATTCTCTGGACAGGGAAGAGCGAACACCGGGGAGCTGTTTTTT. It is translated as CSARFSGQGRANTGELFF.

This clonotype has more than one count but fewer than ten. The rearrangement links TRBV5-5 to TRBJ2-1; 12 bases are a match to TRBD2. CDR1 is SGHKS, CDR2 YYEKEE, per germline (reference sequence). This CDR3 contains 15 residues. With V trimmed by 3 bases and J by 8 bases, 6 bases remained unmatched. CDR3 region: CASSSLAGGRDEQFF. CDR3 sequence (DNA): TGTGCCAGCAGCTCCCTAGCGGGGGGGCGGGATGAGCAGTTCTTC.

This sequence joins TRBV10-3 and TRBJ1-5; D perhaps matches TRBD1 (6 bases). The CDR3 spans 14 residues. V lost 10 bases and J 0 bases, leaving 13 bases between the germline ends. Germline loops: CDR1 ENHRY, CDR2 SYGVKD. The CDR3 bases are TGTGCCACCTGGACAGCGGATAGCAATCAGCCCCAGCATTTT. This gives the protein CATWTADSNQPQHF.

This clonotype turned up a few times. The chain is built from TRBV4-1 and TRBJ1-2; maybe TRBD1 (6 bases). This CDR3 comprises 16 residues. The germline gives CDR1 MGHRA, CDR2 YSYEKL. Trimming left V 4 bases short and J 3 bases short, with 18 bases between. CDR3 amino acids: CASSPTGTSQYYGYTF. DNA for the CDR3: TGCGCCAGCAGCCCAACCGGGACATCACAATACTATGGCTACACCTTC.

The gene calls are TRBV5-1 and TRBJ1-1; a weak D match, TRBD1 (5 bases). The germline V and J ends were trimmed by 1 base and 0 bases, with 13 bases remaining between them. The germline CDR1 and CDR2 sequences are SGHRS and YFSETQ. The CDR3 covers 16 residues. In DNA, the CDR3 is TGCGCCAGCAGCTTGCGGGTCCAGGGTATGAACACTGAAGCTTTCTTT. This encodes CASSLRVQGMNTEAFF.

Only a few counts were recorded for this clonotype. The CDR3: CASTGGAPDTQYF. The CDR3 bases are TGTGCCAGCACTGGGGGGGCCCCAGATACGCAGTATTTT. This sequence joins TRBV7-2 and TRBJ2-3; D perhaps matches TRBD2 (7 bases). The V end lost 7 bases, the J end lost 4 bases, and 12 bases lay between the germline ends. CDR3 length equals 13 residues. CDR1 is SGHTA and CDR2 is FQGNSA in the germline V gene.

The gene calls are TRBV4-3 and TRBJ1-1, with unresolved D. The CDR3 sequence is 13 residues long. V lost 0 bases to trimming and J lost 5 bases, with 7 bases between them. Germline V gene data show CDR1 as LGHNA and CDR2 as YSLEER. CDR3 protein: CASSQDWRTEAFF. The CDR3 DNA is TGCGCCAGCAGCCAAGATTGGAGGACTGAAGCTTTCTTT.

V is TRBV4-1 and J is TRBJ2-3; 16 nucleotides align to TRBD2. This CDR3 is 18 amino acids long. V lost 8 bases, J lost 4 bases, and 12 bases stayed unmatched. CDR1 and CDR2 from the germline V gene are MGHRA and YSYEKL. The CDR3 reads CASSRGTSGGAKPDTQYF. DNA of the CDR3: TGCGCCAGCTCAAGAGGGACTAGCGGGGGGGCGAAGCCAGATACGCAGTATTTT.

This clonotype was recorded a few times. The V call is TRBV12-3 or TRBV12-4, the J call TRBJ1-1; D is perhaps TRBD1 (5 bases). With 6 bases removed from V and 7 bases from J, the gap between germline ends came to 12 bases. There are 12 residues in the CDR3. The CDR3 is CASRRDAGEAFF. Here the CDR3 DNA reads TGTGCCAGCAGAAGGGACGCGGGTGAAGCTTTCTTT.

This clonotype has more than one count but fewer than ten. The chain employs TRBV28 and TRBJ2-2, with D tentatively TRBD1 or TRBD2 (5 bases each). From germline, CDR1 is MDHEN and CDR2 SYDVKM. Trimming pared 3 bases from V and 6 bases from J, leaving 14 bases between. The length of the CDR3 is 15 residues. The CDR3 sequence is CASSLMGVGAGELFF. The DNA for the CDR3 is TGTGCCAGCAGTTTGATGGGGGTTGGGGCCGGGGAGCTGTTTTTT. Together with reference TRBV28 and TRBJ2-2, the CDR3 gives the full variable domain: DVKVTQSSRYLVKRTGEKVFLECVQDMDHENMFWYRQDPGLGLRLIYFSYDVKMKEKGDIPEGYSVSREKKERFSLILESASTNQTSMYLCASSLMGVGAGELFFGEGSRLTVL.

This clonotype was recorded a few times. This chain uses TRBV4-1 with TRBJ2-3, with TRBD2 matching 11 bases. The J segment lost 2 bases and the V segment lost 3 bases, leaving 4 bases of the junction unmatched. Germline CDR1 and CDR2: MGHRA and YSYEKL. The CDR3 has 16 amino acids. The CDR3: CASSQGLADDTDTQYF. The CDR3 nucleotides read TGCGCCAGCAGCCAGGGACTAGCGGACGACACAGATACGCAGTATTTT.

A few counts support this clonotype. The rearrangement joins TRBV6-1 to TRBJ2-7; D gene uncertain. V lost 2 bases to trimming and J lost 2 bases, with 10 bases between them. This CDR3 comprises 14 residues. The germline V gene has CDR1 MNHNS and CDR2 SASEGT. CDR3 protein: CASSEFGTTYEQYV. The DNA for the CDR3 is TGTGCCAGCAGTGAATTCGGCACCACCTACGAGCAGTACGTC.

The chain recombines TRBV11-1 with TRBJ2-1, with 10 nucleotides matching TRBD1. CDR3 length: 18 residues. Trimming cost V 2 bases and J 1 base; bases outside gene matches: 8. The germline CDR1 and CDR2 sequences are SGHAT and FQDESV (reference sequence). The DNA for the CDR3 is TGTGCCAGCAGCTTAAGGACAGGGGGACTAATTTCCTACAATGAGCAGTTCTTC. It yields the protein CASSLRTGGLISYNEQFF.

This clonotype was detected only a few times. V usage is TRBV12-3 or TRBV12-4 and J usage is TRBJ1-1; D not certain. This CDR3 has 13 residues. Trimming shortened V by 5 bases and J by 11 bases, and 18 bases separated the two germline ends. The CDR3 region is CASSPRVGNSAFF. In nucleotides, the CDR3 is TGTGCCAGCAGTCCCCGGGTGGGTAACTCGGCTTTCTTT.

The chain carries TRBV18 and TRBJ2-7, with 7 bases aligning to TRBD2. The CDR3 sequence is 14 residues long. Germline V gene sequence: CDR1 KGHSH, CDR2 LQKENI. The J segment lost 2 bases and the V segment lost 4 bases, leaving 5 bases of the junction unmatched. Here the CDR3 DNA reads TGTGCCAGCTCACAGACGAGCGGGGCCTACGAGCAGTACGTC. Translated, it gives CASSQTSGAYEQYV.